This TCR beta chain emerged from a study of naive and memory T cell subsets (dated 2017 in TCRdb). The study in broad terms: The study applied an open-source, UMI-based TCR alpha and beta sequencing pipeline to sorted naive and memory peripheral blood T cell subsets. RNA was DNase-treated and reverse transcribed with TCR constant-region primers, mostly using SuperScript III. Complete agreement was observed between the functional CMV T cell responses and the IgG serology results. Paper-wide results and their limitations: A few larger clonotypes were found in naive repertoires, especially CD8, and these larger clonotypes were possibly memory cells re-expressing CD45RA. No ground truth was available to validate the repertoire findings for the naive and memory subsets. RNA-based TCR counts may be affected by expression changes linked to T cell activation and differentiation. Single alpha or beta chain sequences, rather than paired alpha/beta receptors, were used to define clonotypes. After error correction, only a single occurrence was seen for over 95% of naive TCR sequences, so much steeper abundance distributions were produced than in memory subsets. The abundance of TCRs followed a power law with an exponent that differed between naive and memory subsets yet stayed consistent across the three individuals. In both CD4 and CD8 cells, going from naive through CM, EM and EMRA, the Gini index went up while Shannon and inverse Simpson diversity went down.

From the second PCR step on, the TCR alpha and beta chain libraries were amplified in separate reactions. The CMV status of each donor was determined by measuring IFNgamma production from CD4+ T cells after fresh PBMCs had been stimulated overnight with CMV viral lysate. CD4 T cells were positively selected using Miltenyi beads, after which CD8 T cells were positively selected from the CD4-negative fraction. Cells were stained for CD3, CD4, CD8, CD45RA, CD27 and a live/dead dye and were sorted on a BD Aria II into four subsets based on CD45RA and CD27. Blood was obtained from a few healthy volunteers, and the blood from each volunteer was fractionated into CD4 and CD8 T cells and subsequently into four differentiation subsets. Roughly 120 ml of peripheral blood was collected from each donor, and PBMC were isolated from the blood using Ficoll-Paque PLUS density-gradient centrifugation. The sorted cells were lysed in RLT buffer, after which RNA was extracted using a Qiagen RNeasy kit and kept at -80 degrees C.

The library came from UMI-ligation and nested PCR. The beta constant-region primer consisted of an equimolar mixture of two oligonucleotides that together covered TRBC1 and TRBC2. Four rounds of PCR, combining the SP2 primer with nested alpha and beta constant-region primers, were used to amplify the ligated cDNA. A single-stranded oligonucleotide containing the SP2 primer and a 12-nucleotide UMI was joined to the 3' end of the cDNA by T4 RNA ligase 1. The ligation reaction was incubated at 16°C for 20-24 hours. PCR2 was typically run as a SYBR Green qPCR and stopped at a predetermined threshold to prevent over-amplification. Apart from the first purification, every purification step used Agencourt AMPure XP magnetic beads. Library amounts were measured by Qubit and library quality was assessed on a TapeStation, where the main peak was expected at around 650 bp. Pooled libraries were sequenced on an Illumina MiSeq with v2 2x251 paired-end kits, typically giving roughly 0.95-2.1 million reads per sample. Each sample's library went into the pool at roughly 4 nM, and roughly 4.5-8% PhiX was added to help with cluster recognition. Regarding the original processing steps: Using tag matching that tolerated one base-pair mismatch, Decombinator assigned V and J genes to FASTQ reads that had been processed by Demultiplexor. UMIs were used by Collapsinator to correct both sequencing errors and frequency errors arising from PCR heterogeneity. CDR3Translator translated TCRs and extracted CDR3s from the conserved cysteine to the FGXG phenylalanine, flagging non-productive sequences. Gini, Shannon entropy and inverse Simpson indices were calculated on repertoires that had been subsampled to equal numbers of UMI-defined TCRs. Within the linear range, a power law was fitted by maximum likelihood to the distributions of clonotype abundance. On one naive CD8 sample, the pipeline and MIGEC gave similar UMI counts, unique TCR numbers and clonal distributions. In one analysis, naive TCRs also found in any memory subset of the same donor were removed from the naive repertoire. Repertoires were searched for around 7,000 CMV-associated CDR3 sequences compiled from VDJdb and a published dataset. The public reads were reanalyzed by TCRdb: fastp trimming at Q25, MiXCR alignment, in-frame beta chains only. Each CDR3 protein gets just one entry, which takes the most common genes and DNA from the rows behind it. The V and J calls were determined by TCRdb, not by the authors. Across this sample there are about 90,000 distinct CDR3 sequences, with over 9% seen only once. Just over 0.13% of the sample comes from the top ten.

The table lists this clonotype with many counts. Its antigen is currently not known. Base qualities are not at hand, and no much larger clone is one base apart. The sequence was collected from a human donor in good health. The sequenced sample was naive CD4+ T cells from blood. The sample's cell subset or site, from its label and the paper: naive T cells, CD45RA high CD27+.

The DNA sequence is TGTGCCAGCAGCACGCGACAGGGTGGCTCGAGCAATCAGCCCCAGCATTTT. Translated, it gives CASSTRQGGSSNQPQHF. The sequence is built from TRBV7-2 and TRBJ1-5; the junction holds 7 bases that match TRBD1. Compared with germline, V lacks 5 bases and J lacks 1 base; bases without a gene match: 11. CDR1 is given as SGHTA and CDR2 as FQGNSA, both from the germline V gene. The CDR3 sequence holds 17 residues, the cysteine and phenylalanine included. Just the 51-base CDR3 DNA is kept, in frame starting at base 1.